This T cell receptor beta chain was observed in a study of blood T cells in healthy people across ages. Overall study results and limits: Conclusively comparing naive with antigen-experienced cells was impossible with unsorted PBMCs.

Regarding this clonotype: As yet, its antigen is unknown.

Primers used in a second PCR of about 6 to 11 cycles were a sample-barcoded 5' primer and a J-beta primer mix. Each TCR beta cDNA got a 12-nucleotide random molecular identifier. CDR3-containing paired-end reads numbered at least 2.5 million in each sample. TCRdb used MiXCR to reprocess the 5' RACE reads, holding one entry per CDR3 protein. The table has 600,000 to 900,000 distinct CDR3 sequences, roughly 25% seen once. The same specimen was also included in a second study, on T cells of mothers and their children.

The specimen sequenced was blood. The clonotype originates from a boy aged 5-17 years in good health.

CDR3 nucleotide sequence: TGCAGTGCTCACAGGGGTCCCTACGAGCAGTACTTC. Encoded protein: CSAHRGPYEQYF. The rearrangement links TRBV20-1 to TRBJ2-5, with 7 bases aligning to TRBD1. The better agreement between TRBJ2-7 and the DNA end casts doubt on the J call. This CDR3 has 12 amino acids. Germline loops: CDR1 DFQATT, CDR2 SNEGSKA (reference sequence).